Here is one T cell receptor (beta chain) with its context. Antigen: not known. This sample stems from a study of shared clonotypes between healthy human individuals. Data came from immunoSEQ multiplex PCR; TCRdb stores just in-frame clones and leaves some out. Of some 600,000 clones listed, 96% are singletons. Study findings and constraints: The sharing of 5% to 6.5% of naive CD4 clonotypes was seen across several donors.

Only CD45RO-negative cells positively selected for CCR7 counted as naive CD8 cells, so terminally differentiated effector memory CD45RA+ cells were excluded. The sequenced sample was naive CD8+ T cells sorted from blood. This receptor was taken from a woman aged 30 to 39 in good health.

CDR3 DNA sequence: TGTGCCAGCAGTTACGGCGGGCTACCCTACAATGAGCAGTTCTTC. Translated, it gives CASSYGGLPYNEQFF. The V and J genes are TRBV6-5 and TRBJ2-1, with D maybe TRBD2 (5 bases). This CDR3 has 15 residues. Germline-derived CDR1 and CDR2 are MNHEY and SVGAGI. Trimming took off 2 bases at V and 2 bases at J, with 10 bases between the two ends.